This record covers a single T cell receptor (beta chain). Authors' methods: Amplification of reference gene primers was used by the study to estimate nucleated cell counts. The assay was immunoSEQ multiplex PCR, and TCRdb's table has in-frame clones only and misses some. V and J calls and clone size come straight from that table; D and trimming were deduced from the DNA. Here the sample spans fewer than 35,000 clones, around nine tenths being singletons. This sample stems from a study of blood T cell repertoires in COVID-19. As for the study in general: Samples came from the United States, Italy and Spain, spanning acute and convalescent COVID-19. T cells, B-cell-depleted T cells, or PBMCs supplied cDNA or gDNA.

Germline CDR1 and CDR2: SNHLY and FYNNEI. V was trimmed by 6 bases and J by 2 bases, leaving 14 bases between them. The CDR3 covers 15 residues. Source material: peripheral blood. The chain recombines TRBV2 with TRBJ2-4, with D tentatively TRBD2 (5 bases). The clonotype was recovered from an older man with active COVID-19. This chain's CDR3 is CASSPPAGTKNIQYF. In nucleotides, the CDR3 is TGTGCCAGCAGCCCCCCCGCCGGGACCAAAAACATTCAGTACTTC.